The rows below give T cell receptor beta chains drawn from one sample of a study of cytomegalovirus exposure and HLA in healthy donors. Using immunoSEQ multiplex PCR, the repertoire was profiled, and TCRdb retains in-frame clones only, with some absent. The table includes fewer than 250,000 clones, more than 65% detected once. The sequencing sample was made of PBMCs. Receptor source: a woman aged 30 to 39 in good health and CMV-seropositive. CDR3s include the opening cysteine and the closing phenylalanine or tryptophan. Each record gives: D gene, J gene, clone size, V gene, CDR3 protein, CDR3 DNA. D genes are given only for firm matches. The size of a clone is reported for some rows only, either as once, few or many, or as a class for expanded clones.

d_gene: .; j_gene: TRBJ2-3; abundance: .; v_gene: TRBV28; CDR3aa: CASSLWQGGGTDTQYF; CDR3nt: TGTGCCAGCAGTTTATGGCAGGGGGGAGGCACAGATACGCAGTATTTT
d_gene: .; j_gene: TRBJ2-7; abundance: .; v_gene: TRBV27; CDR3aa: CASSLSSGYEQYF; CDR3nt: TGTGCCAGCAGTTTATCGTCCGGCTACGAGCAGTACTTC
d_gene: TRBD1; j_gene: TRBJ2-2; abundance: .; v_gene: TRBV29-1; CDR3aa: CSATDRGLSSRRGELFF; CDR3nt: TGCAGCGCTACGGACAGGGGGCTAAGTTCACGGCGCGGGGAGCTGTTTTTT
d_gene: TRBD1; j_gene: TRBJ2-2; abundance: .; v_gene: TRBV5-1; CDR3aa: CASSLAGTGNGELFF; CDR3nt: TGCGCCAGCAGCTTAGCCGGGACAGGGAACGGGGAGCTGTTTTTT
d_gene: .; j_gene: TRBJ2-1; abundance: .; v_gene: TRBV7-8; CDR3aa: CASSLVRATRRYNEQFF; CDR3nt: TGTGCCAGCAGCTTAGTGCGGGCGACTAGGAGATACAATGAGCAGTTCTTC
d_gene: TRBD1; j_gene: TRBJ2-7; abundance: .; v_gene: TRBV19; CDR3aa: CASERTGGSDEQYF; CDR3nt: TGTGCCAGTGAAAGGACAGGGGGTTCCGACGAGCAGTACTTC
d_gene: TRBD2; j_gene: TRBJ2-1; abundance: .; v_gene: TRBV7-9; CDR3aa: CASSRNAGTSGTHNEQFF; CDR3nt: TGTGCCAGCAGCAGAAACGCCGGGACTAGCGGGACCCACAATGAGCAGTTCTTC
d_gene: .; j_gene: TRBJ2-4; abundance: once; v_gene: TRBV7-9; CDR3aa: CASSDNAGADIQYF; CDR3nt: TGTGCCAGCAGCGATAACGCAGGGGCAGACATTCAGTACTTC
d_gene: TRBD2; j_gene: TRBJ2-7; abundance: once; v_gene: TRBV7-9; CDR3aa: CASSLGGRPSYEQYF; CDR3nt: TGTGCCAGCAGCTTGGGCGGGAGGCCCTCCTACGAGCAGTACTTC
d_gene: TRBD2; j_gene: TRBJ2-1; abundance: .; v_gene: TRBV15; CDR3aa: CATSREGSGRVNEQFF; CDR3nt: TGTGCCACCAGCAGAGAAGGTAGCGGGAGGGTTAATGAGCAGTTCTTC
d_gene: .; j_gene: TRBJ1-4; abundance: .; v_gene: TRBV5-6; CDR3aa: CASSFGRGLSTNEKLFF; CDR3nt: TGTGCCAGCAGCTTCGGCCGGGGATTGAGTACTAATGAAAAACTGTTTTTT
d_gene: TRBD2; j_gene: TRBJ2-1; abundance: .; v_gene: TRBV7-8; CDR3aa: CASRWAGAYNEQFF; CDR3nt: TGTGCCAGCCGCTGGGCGGGAGCCTACAATGAGCAGTTCTTC
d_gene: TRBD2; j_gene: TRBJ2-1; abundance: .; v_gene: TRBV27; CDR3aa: CASRGGLASYNEQFF; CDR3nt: TGTGCCAGCAGAGGTGGACTAGCCTCCTACAATGAGCAGTTCTTC
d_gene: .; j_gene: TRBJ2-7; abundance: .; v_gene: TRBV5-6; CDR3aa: CASSRGRSYEQYF; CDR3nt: TGTGCCAGCAGCAGAGGCCGCTCCTACGAGCAGTACTTC
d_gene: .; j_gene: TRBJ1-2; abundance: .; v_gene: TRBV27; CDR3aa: CASSLRAGDHYGYTF; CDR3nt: TGTGCCAGCAGTTTAAGGGCGGGGGACCACTATGGCTACACCTTC
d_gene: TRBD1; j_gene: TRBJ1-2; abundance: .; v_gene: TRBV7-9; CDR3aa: CASSSVTGDYTF; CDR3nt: TGTGCCAGCAGCTCCGTAACAGGGGACTACACCTTC
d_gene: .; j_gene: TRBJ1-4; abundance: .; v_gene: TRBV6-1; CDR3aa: CASSVGRGDEKLFF; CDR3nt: TGTGCCAGCAGTGTTGGCAGAGGAGATGAAAAACTGTTTTTT
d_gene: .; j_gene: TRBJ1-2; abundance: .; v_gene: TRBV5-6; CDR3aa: CASSYSSYGYTF; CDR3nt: TGTGCCAGCAGCTATTCTTCCTATGGCTACACCTTC
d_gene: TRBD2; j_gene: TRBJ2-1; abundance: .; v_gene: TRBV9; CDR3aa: CASSVGGGSGNEQFF; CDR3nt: TGTGCCAGCAGCGTAGGGGGGGGGTCCGGCAATGAGCAGTTCTTC
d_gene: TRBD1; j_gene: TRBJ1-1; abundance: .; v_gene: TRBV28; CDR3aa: CASSHTSFRQGTRNKESGTEAFF; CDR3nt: TGTGCCAGCAGCCACACTTCATTCCGACAGGGCACACGAAATAAGGAATCTGGCACTGAAGCTTTCTTT
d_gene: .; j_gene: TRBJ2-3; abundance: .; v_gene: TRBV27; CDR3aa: CASSLGPGRDPTDTQYF; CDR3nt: TGTGCCAGCAGTTTAGGTCCCGGGCGGGACCCCACAGATACGCAGTATTTT
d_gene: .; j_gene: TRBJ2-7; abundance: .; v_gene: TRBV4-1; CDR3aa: CASSRGGGVTYEQYF; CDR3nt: TGCGCCAGCAGCCGAGGGGGTGGGGTTACCTACGAGCAGTACTTC
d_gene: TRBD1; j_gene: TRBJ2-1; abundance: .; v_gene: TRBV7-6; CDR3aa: CASSARDRAYNEQFF; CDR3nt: TGTGCCAGCAGCGCCCGAGACAGGGCGTACAATGAGCAGTTCTTC
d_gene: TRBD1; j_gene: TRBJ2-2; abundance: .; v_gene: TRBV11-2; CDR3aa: CASSRQGQTGELFF; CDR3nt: TGTGCCAGCAGCCGACAGGGGCAAACCGGGGAGCTGTTTTTT
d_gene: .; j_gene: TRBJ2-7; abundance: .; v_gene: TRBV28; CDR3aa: CASRSGIEQCF; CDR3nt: TGTGCCAGCAGATCCGGGATCGAGCAGTGCTTC
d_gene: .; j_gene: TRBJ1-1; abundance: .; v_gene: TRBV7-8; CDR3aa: CASSSGLSWMMNTEAFF; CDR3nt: TGTGCCAGCAGCTCGGGACTTTCCTGGATGATGAACACTGAAGCTTTCTTT
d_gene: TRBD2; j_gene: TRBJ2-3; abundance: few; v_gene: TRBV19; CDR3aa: CASSIKAGTDTQYF; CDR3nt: TGTGCCAGTAGTATAAAAGCGGGAACGGATACGCAGTATTTT
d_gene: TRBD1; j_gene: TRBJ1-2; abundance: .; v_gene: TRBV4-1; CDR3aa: CASSDRTGGYTF; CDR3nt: TGCGCCAGCAGCGACAGGACAGGTGGCTACACCTTC
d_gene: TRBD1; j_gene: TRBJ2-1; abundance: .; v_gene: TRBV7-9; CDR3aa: CASSPRGQQYNEQFF; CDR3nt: TGTGCCAGCAGCCCCCGGGGACAGCAGTACAATGAGCAGTTCTTC
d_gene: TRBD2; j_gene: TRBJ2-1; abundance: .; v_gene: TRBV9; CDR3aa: CASSIYRTSGTDEQFF; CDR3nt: TGTGCCAGCAGCATATACCGGACTAGCGGGACCGATGAGCAGTTCTTC
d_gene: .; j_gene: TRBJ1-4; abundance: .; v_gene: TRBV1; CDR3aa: CTSSQGIKYRATNEKLFF; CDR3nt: TGCACCAGCAGCCAAGGGATCAAATACAGGGCGACTAATGAAAAACTGTTTTTT
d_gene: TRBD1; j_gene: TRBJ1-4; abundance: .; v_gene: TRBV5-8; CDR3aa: CASRFGTVNEKLFF; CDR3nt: TGTGCCAGCCGGTTCGGGACAGTAAATGAAAAACTGTTTTTT
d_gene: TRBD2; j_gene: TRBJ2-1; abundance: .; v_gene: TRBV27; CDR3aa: CASSLIAGGSSYNEQFF; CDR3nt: TGTGCCAGCAGTTTGATAGCGGGAGGGAGCTCCTACAATGAGCAGTTCTTC
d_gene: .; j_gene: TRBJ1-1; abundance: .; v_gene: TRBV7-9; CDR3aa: CSSTSGVNTEAFF; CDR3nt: TGTTCCAGCACCTCAGGGGTGAACACTGAAGCTTTCTTT
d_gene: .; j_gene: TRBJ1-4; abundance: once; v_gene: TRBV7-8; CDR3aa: CASSLLLRANEKLFF; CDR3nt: TGTGCCAGCAGCTTATTACTCAGGGCAAATGAAAAACTGTTTTTT
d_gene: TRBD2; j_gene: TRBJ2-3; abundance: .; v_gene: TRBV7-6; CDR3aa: CASSLVTSTSGTTGDTQYF; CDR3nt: TGTGCCAGCAGCTTAGTTACGAGTACTAGCGGGACGACGGGAGATACGCAGTATTTT
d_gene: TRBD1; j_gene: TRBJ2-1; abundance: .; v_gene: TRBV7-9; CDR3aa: CASSPGQGVYNEQFF; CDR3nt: TGTGCCAGCAGCCCTGGACAGGGGGTGTACAATGAGCAGTTCTTC
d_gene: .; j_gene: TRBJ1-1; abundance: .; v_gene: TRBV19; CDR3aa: CASSIEPGNTEAFF; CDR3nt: TGTGCCAGTAGTATAGAGCCAGGAAACACTGAAGCTTTCTTT
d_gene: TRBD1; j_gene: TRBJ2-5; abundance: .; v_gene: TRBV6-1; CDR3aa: CASSGVRQGELGTQYF; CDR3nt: TGTGCCAGCAGTGGAGTTAGGCAGGGGGAGTTGGGGACCCAGTACTTC
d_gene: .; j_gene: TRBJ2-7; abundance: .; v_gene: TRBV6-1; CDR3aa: CASSESSYEQYF; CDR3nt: TGTGCCAGCAGCGAGAGCTCCTACGAGCAGTACTTC
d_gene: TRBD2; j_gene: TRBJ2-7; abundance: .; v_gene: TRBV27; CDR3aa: CASSKRLAGGSNEQYF; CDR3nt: TGTGCCAGCAGTAAACGGTTAGCGGGAGGATCCAACGAGCAGTACTTC
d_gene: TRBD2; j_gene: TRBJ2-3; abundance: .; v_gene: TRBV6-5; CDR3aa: CASSPWREDTDTQYF; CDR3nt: TGTGCCAGCAGTCCCTGGCGGGAGGACACAGATACGCAGTATTTT
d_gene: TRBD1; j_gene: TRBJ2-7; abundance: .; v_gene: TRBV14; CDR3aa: CASSPDRVLGEQYF; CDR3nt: TGTGCCAGCAGCCCCGACAGGGTTTTGGGGGAGCAGTACTTC
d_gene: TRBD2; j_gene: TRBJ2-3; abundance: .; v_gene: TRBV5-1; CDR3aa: CASSLPRAGEADTQYF; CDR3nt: TGCGCCAGCAGCTTGCCTAGGGCGGGAGAAGCAGATACGCAGTATTTT
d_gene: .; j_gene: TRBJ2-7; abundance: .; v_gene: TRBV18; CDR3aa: CASSPPRAESYEQYF; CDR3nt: TGTGCCAGCTCACCACCGAGGGCGGAATCCTACGAGCAGTACTTC
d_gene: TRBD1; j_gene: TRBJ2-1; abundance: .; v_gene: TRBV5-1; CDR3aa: CASSLVAGGRNEQFF; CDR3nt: TGCGCCAGCAGCTTGGTGGCAGGGGGAAGAAATGAGCAGTTCTTC
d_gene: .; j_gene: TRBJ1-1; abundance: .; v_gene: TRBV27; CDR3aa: CASSLEGLGTEAFF; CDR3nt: TGTGCCAGCAGTTTAGAGGGTTTGGGCACTGAAGCTTTCTTT
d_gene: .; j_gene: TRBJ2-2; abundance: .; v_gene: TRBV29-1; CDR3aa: CSVDWGGADTGELFF; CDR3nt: TGCAGCGTTGATTGGGGGGGGGCCGACACCGGGGAGCTGTTTTTT
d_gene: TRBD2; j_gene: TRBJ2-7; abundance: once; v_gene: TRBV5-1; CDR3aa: CASRLAQSYEQYF; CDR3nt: TGCGCCAGCAGACTAGCGCAATCCTACGAGCAGTACTTC
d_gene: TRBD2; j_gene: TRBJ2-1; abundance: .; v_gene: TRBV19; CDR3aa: CASSFWTSGTAYNEQFF; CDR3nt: TGTGCCAGTAGTTTCTGGACTAGCGGGACCGCCTACAATGAGCAGTTCTTC
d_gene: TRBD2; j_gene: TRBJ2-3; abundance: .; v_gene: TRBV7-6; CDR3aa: CASSSGGRGGTDTQYF; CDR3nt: TGTGCCAGCAGCTCCGGGGGGAGGGGAGGGACAGATACGCAGTATTTT
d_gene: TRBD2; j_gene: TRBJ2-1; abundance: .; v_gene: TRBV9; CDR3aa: CASSVGPSGINEQFF; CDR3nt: TGTGCCAGCAGCGTAGGGCCTAGCGGAATCAATGAGCAGTTCTTC
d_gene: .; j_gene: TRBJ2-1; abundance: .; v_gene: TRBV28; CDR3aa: CASRVLATAGYEQFF; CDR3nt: TGTGCCAGCAGAGTTTTAGCGACCGCGGGGTATGAGCAGTTCTTC
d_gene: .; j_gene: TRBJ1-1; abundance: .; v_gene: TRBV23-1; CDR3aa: CASSPMGWRVNTEAFF; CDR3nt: TGCGCCAGCAGTCCAATGGGATGGCGGGTGAACACTGAAGCTTTCTTT
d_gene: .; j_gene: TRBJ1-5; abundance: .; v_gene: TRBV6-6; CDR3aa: CASSYGQSNQPQHF; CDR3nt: TGTGCCAGCAGTTACGGGCAGAGCAATCAGCCCCAGCATTTT
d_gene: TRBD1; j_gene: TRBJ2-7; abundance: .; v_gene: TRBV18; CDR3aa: CASSPGPGQGGYEQYF; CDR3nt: TGTGCCAGCTCACCAGGGCCGGGACAGGGAGGTTACGAGCAGTACTTC
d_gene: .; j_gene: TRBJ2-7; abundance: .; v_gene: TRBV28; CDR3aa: CASSLRGGYEQYF; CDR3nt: TGTGCCAGCAGTTTAAGGGGTGGCTACGAGCAGTACTTC
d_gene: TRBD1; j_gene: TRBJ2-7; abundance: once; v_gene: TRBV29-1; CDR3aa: CSYGQGLGYEQYF; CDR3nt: TGCAGCTATGGACAGGGTTTAGGCTACGAGCAGTACTTC